These 16 T cell receptor beta chains originate from one sample sequenced in a study of T cells expressing NK-cell markers. One entry per CDR3 protein, without DNA, is what TCRdb gives after re-calling the 5' RACE reads. Its listing shows roughly 160,000 distinct CDR3 sequences. Material for sequencing was blood T cells: a sorted CD56 or NKG2C T cell subset, CD4+ or CD8+ T cells, or bulk PBMC T cells (not recorded which). These TCRs come from a man aged 18 to 69 in good health.

This chain connects TRBV7-9 to TRBJ1-4; the TCRdb D gene call, TRBD1, has no DNA to confirm it. This CDR3 has 15 residues. Germline values: CDR1 SEHNR, CDR2 FQNEAQ (reference sequence). This CDR3 is CASSPRTGQDEKLFF.

The chain employs TRBV29-1 and TRBJ2-7; the TCRdb D gene call, TRBD1, has no DNA to confirm it. This CDR3 region has 15 residues. Germline values: CDR1 SQVTM, CDR2 ANQGSEA. This CDR3 is CSVEFEGSQTYEQYF.

This chain connects TRBV10-2 to TRBJ1-1. CDR3 length: 16 amino acids. Germline CDR1 and CDR2: WSHSY and SAAADI. The CDR3 reads CASSEWMNLMNTEAFF.

CDR3: CSARDEGAPLHF. The chain uses TRBV20-1 and TRBJ1-6. The CDR3 consists of 12 residues. Germline assignment: CDR1 DFQATT and CDR2 SNEGSKA (reference sequence).

The chain joins TRBV20-1 to TRBJ1-1; TCRdb's D call, TRBD1, is unchecked because there is no DNA. Germline V gene data show CDR1 as DFQATT and CDR2 as SNEGSKA (reference sequence). The CDR3 sequence is 15 residues long. The CDR3 spells CSAADSQGTNTEAFF.

This chain joins TRBV7-8 and TRBJ1-2. The CDR3 has 13 amino acids. Germline V CDR1 and CDR2: SGHVS, FQNEAQ. The CDR3 spells CASSVGTSGGYTF.

The CDR3 loop reads CASSLYQELNTEAFF. The chain is built from TRBV5-1 and TRBJ1-1. The CDR3 contains 15 residues. CDR1 is SGHRS and CDR2 is YFSETQ in the germline V gene.

J is TRBJ1-1 and V is TRBV29-1; TCRdb selects TRBD1, and the lack of DNA leaves this call unchecked. Germline CDR1 is SQVTM and CDR2 is ANQGSEA. The CDR3 loop spans 14 amino acids. CDR3 residues: CSVARGVMNTEAFF.

The gene calls are TRBV19 and TRBJ1-2; TCRdb returns TRBD1, unconfirmable since there is no DNA. The germline CDR1 and CDR2 sequences are LNHDA and SQIVND (reference sequence). The CDR3 covers 15 residues. CDR3: CASSSRDGTLLGYTF.

This chain uses TRBV7-6 with TRBJ2-2. The germline V gene has CDR1 SGHVS and CDR2 FNYEAQ. CDR3 size: 14 residues. The CDR3: CASSPRSSTGELFF.

The chain employs TRBV7-9 and TRBJ2-3; TCRdb names TRBD2, which stays unverified in the absence of DNA. This CDR3 is 20 amino acids long. CDR1 and CDR2 (germline): SEHNR, FQNEAQ (reference sequence). The chain's CDR3 is CASSGRTSGGKSSSTDTQYF.

The chain is built from TRBV12-3 or TRBV12-4 and TRBJ1-1; no DNA is available, so the TRBD1 call from TCRdb remains unchecked. This CDR3 has 14 amino acids. The CDR3: CASSLAGWGTEAFF.

This chain uses TRBV5-5 with TRBJ2-3; TCRdb outputs TRBD2, but without DNA this stays unchecked. This CDR3 has 14 amino acids. CDR1 SGHKS and CDR2 YYEKEE come from the germline V gene (reference sequence). The CDR3 region is CASSPGLAAGTQYF.

The genes are TRBV12-3 or TRBV12-4 and TRBJ2-7; the D call from TCRdb, TRBD2, cannot be confirmed without DNA. The CDR3 loop spans 16 amino acids. The CDR3 protein is CASSSASSLVPYEQYF.

The chain has TRBV29-1 and TRBJ2-5; TCRdb calls TRBD1, which cannot be checked without DNA. CDR1 is SQVTM and CDR2 is ANQGSEA in the germline V gene. The CDR3 extends over 15 amino acids. CDR3: CSVEPSTAWWETQYF.

The chain employs TRBV4-2 and TRBJ2-7; checking the TCRdb D call of TRBD1 is not possible without DNA. The CDR3 is 16 residues long. Germline loops: CDR1 LGHNA, CDR2 YNFKEQ. The CDR3 reads CASSQGTGTVGYEQYF.